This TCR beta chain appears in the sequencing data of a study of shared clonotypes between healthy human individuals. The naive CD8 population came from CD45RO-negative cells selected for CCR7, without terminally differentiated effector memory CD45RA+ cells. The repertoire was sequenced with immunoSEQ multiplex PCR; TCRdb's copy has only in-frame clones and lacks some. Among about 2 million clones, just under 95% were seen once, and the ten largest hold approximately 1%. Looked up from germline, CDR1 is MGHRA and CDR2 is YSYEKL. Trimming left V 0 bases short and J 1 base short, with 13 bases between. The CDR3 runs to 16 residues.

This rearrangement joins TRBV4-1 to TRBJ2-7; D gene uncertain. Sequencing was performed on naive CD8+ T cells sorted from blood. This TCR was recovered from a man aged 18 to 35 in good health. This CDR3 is CASSQDSNPLSYEQYF. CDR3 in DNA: TGCGCCAGCAGCCAAGACAGTAACCCGTTATCCTACGAGCAGTACTTC.